Each of the 30 T cell receptor beta chains below was sequenced from the same sample in a study of blood T cell repertoires in COVID-19. Some clones are missing from TCRdb's copy, which holds only in-frame ones; the method was immunoSEQ multiplex PCR. This sample has about 170,000 clones, with roughly 80% found just once. The material sequenced was peripheral blood. Receptor source: a woman older than 75 with COVID-19, enrolled during active disease.

This chain connects TRBV7-9 to TRBJ1-5; D remains ambiguous. V was pared by 1 base and J by 2 bases, with 3 bases between. This CDR3 contains 13 residues. From germline, CDR1 is SEHNR and CDR2 FQNEAQ (reference sequence). CDR3 in DNA: TGTGCCAGCAGCTTAGTAGGCAATCAGCCCCAGCATTTT. Translated, it gives CASSLVGNQPQHF.

The chain employs TRBV11-2 and TRBJ2-7, with 7 bases that match TRBD2. V gave up 5 bases and J gave up 0 bases; unmatched junction bases: 10. The V gene's germline CDR1 is SGHAT and CDR2 FQNNGV. This CDR3 is built from 16 residues. The CDR3 sequence is CASSPVGRASSYEQYF. CDR3 sequence (DNA): TGTGCCAGCAGCCCAGTGGGGAGGGCGTCCTCCTACGAGCAGTACTTC. The full variable domain, its missing parts supplied by reference TRBV11-2 and TRBJ2-7, is EAGVAQSPRYKIIEKRQSVAFWCNPISGHATLYWYQQILGQGPKLLIQFQNNGVVDDSQLPKDRFSAERLKGVDSTLKIQPAKLEDSAVYLCASSPVGRASSYEQYFGPGTRLTVT.

The chain employs TRBV10-3 and TRBJ1-2, with unresolved D. V lost 3 bases and J 4 bases, leaving 9 bases between the germline ends. The CDR3 totals 13 residues. Germline lookup yields CDR1 ENHRY and CDR2 SYGVKD. In DNA form, the CDR3 reads TGTGCCATCAGTGACAGTACCAGCTATGGCTACACCTTC. Encoded protein: CAISDSTSYGYTF.

This chain uses TRBV5-1 with TRBJ2-2, with 7 nucleotides matching TRBD2. The CDR3 totals 14 residues. CDR1 and CDR2 from the germline V gene are SGHRS and YFSETQ. After removal of 4 bases from V and 4 bases from J, the junction contained 4 bases not matched to a gene. The DNA for the CDR3 is TGCGCCAGCAGCATTTTAGCGGGCACCGGGGAGCTGTTTTTT. Amino acids: CASSILAGTGELFF.

The chain uses TRBV9 and TRBJ1-1, with a possible D match to TRBD1 (6 bases). Trimming stripped 3 bases from V and 5 bases from J, with 11 bases between. Germline V gene lookup returns CDR1 SGDLS and CDR2 YYNGEE. The CDR3 contains 13 residues. Here the CDR3 DNA reads TGTGCCAGCAGCGCCCCCACAGGGACTGAAGCTTTCTTT. Protein sequence: CASSAPTGTEAFF.

The rearrangement joins TRBV11-2 to TRBJ2-3; a weak D match, TRBD2 (5 bases). Between the trimmed V and J ends, which lost 1 base and 0 bases, there was a span of 11 bases. Germline V gives CDR1 SGHAT, CDR2 FQNNGV. There are 16 residues in the CDR3. The CDR3 DNA follows: TGTGCCAGCAGCTTAGGGGCGGGCCCGAGCACAGATACGCAGTATTTT. Protein product: CASSLGAGPSTDTQYF.

The sample holds a few counts of this clone. The chain carries TRBV7-9 and TRBJ1-1; TRBD1 agrees at 9 bases. Trimming cost V 4 bases and J 5 bases; bases outside gene matches: 11. This CDR3 comprises 16 residues. Germline CDR1 and CDR2: SEHNR and FQNEAQ (reference sequence). In nucleotides, the CDR3 is TGTGCCAGCAGCTCCGGGACAGGGCGTTTCGTGACTGAAGCTTTCTTT. It translates to CASSSGTGRFVTEAFF.

The gene calls are TRBV7-2 and TRBJ1-2, with 12 nucleotides matching TRBD1. Germline lookup yields CDR1 SGHTA and CDR2 FQGNSA. The V gene end was trimmed by 0 bases and the J gene end by 2 bases; junction bases not matched to a gene: 4. The CDR3 has 17 amino acids. The CDR3 spells CASSLAPGTGGNYGYTF. DNA for the CDR3: TGTGCCAGCAGCTTAGCCCCCGGGACAGGGGGCAACTATGGCTACACCTTC.

V gene TRBV7-3 combines with J gene TRBJ2-2; the match to TRBD2 covers 9 bases. CDR1 and CDR2 (germline): SGHTA, FQGTGA. The J segment lost 6 bases and the V segment lost 5 bases, leaving 10 bases of the junction unmatched. This CDR3 is built from 16 residues. The CDR3 loop is CASSLVGLAGSGELFF. In DNA, the CDR3 is TGTGCCAGCAGCCTCGTTGGGCTAGCGGGATCCGGGGAGCTGTTTTTT.

The chain uses TRBV28 and TRBJ2-3; D perhaps matches TRBD2 (7 bases). Trimming stripped 2 bases from V and 2 bases from J, with 20 bases between. Germline CDR1 MDHEN, CDR2 SYDVKM. CDR3 length equals 18 residues. The CDR3 loop reads CASSLTRGGPALTDTQYF. CDR3 in DNA: TGTGCCAGCAGTTTAACGAGGGGGGGGCCCGCCCTCACAGATACGCAGTATTTT.

The genes are TRBV20-1 and TRBJ1-1; TRBD1 matches 7 bases. V shed 3 bases and J 1 base; nucleotides not matched to a gene: 5. The CDR3 is 14 residues long. Germline V gene sequence: CDR1 DFQATT, CDR2 SNEGSKA (reference sequence). CDR3 residues: CSASAGGRNTEAFF. The CDR3 coding sequence is TGCAGTGCTAGTGCAGGGGGTCGGAACACTGAAGCTTTCTTT.

The V call is TRBV3-1 (or the pseudogene TRBV3-2), the J call TRBJ1-3; possible D gene TRBD1, 6 bases. Trimming pared 0 bases from V and 4 bases from J, leaving 10 bases between. The germline V gene encodes CDR1 LGHDT and CDR2 YNNKEL (reference sequence). The CDR3 extends over 15 amino acids. The CDR3 region has the DNA TGTGCCAGCAGCCAAGATGGTAGGGGGGGAAACACCATATATTTT. Residues: CASSQDGRGGNTIYF.

The rearrangement links TRBV7-9 to TRBJ1-1; D perhaps matches TRBD1 (5 bases). The CDR3 has 11 residues. V shed 4 bases and J shed 10 bases, with 10 bases lying between them. Germline loops: CDR1 SEHNR, CDR2 FQNEAQ (reference sequence). The chain's CDR3 is CASSSQVGAFF. The CDR3 coding sequence is TGTGCCAGCAGCTCACAGGTGGGAGCTTTCTTT.

The chain carries TRBV11-2 and TRBJ2-3; D unclear. V gave up 5 bases and J gave up 7 bases, with 10 bases separating them. The CDR3 loop spans 12 amino acids. Germline V gene data show CDR1 as SGHAT and CDR2 as FQNNGV. CDR3 coding DNA: TGTGCCAGCAGCACTAACCGCTATACGCAGTATTTT. Translation: CASSTNRYTQYF.

This clone was seen a single time. CDR3 DNA: TGTGCCAGCAGCAAACGGCGGGAGATGGGGGAGCAGTACTTC. Its protein is CASSKRREMGEQYF. The chain links TRBV7-9 to TRBJ2-7; TRBD2 agrees at 7 bases. V gave up 5 bases and J gave up 7 bases; unmatched junction bases: 11. The CDR3 covers 14 residues. Per germline, CDR1 SEHNR and CDR2 FQNEAQ (reference sequence).

This chain uses TRBV9 with TRBJ2-7; D unresolved. CDR3 size: 15 residues. Per germline, CDR1 SGDLS and CDR2 YYNGEE. The V and J ends lost 0 bases and 4 bases respectively, with 14 bases between them. The DNA of the CDR3 is TGTGCCAGCAGCGTAGCTGGAGCGCCAGTTTACGAGCAGTACTTC. Translated: CASSVAGAPVYEQYF.

J is TRBJ1-1 and V is TRBV6-6; 7 bases fit TRBD1. Germline CDR1 and CDR2: MNHNY and SVGAGI (reference sequence). This CDR3 contains 13 residues. Unmatched junction bases numbered 1, after V lost 2 bases and J lost 4 bases. The CDR3 bases are TGTGCCAGCAGTTACAAGGGGGCCACTGAAGCTTTCTTT. It encodes CASSYKGATEAFF.

This clone was detected a few times. This sequence joins TRBV7-9 and TRBJ2-3; perhaps TRBD2 as D (5 bases). CDR1 SEHNR and CDR2 FQNEAQ come from the germline V gene (reference sequence). The CDR3 runs to 12 residues. Trimming took off 5 bases at V and 4 bases at J, with 7 bases between the two ends. This CDR3 reads CASSPGSDTQYF. DNA for the CDR3: TGTGCCAGCAGCCCGGGGTCAGATACGCAGTATTTT.

Points on this clone: Other DNA variants within this sample encode the same CDR3. CDR3 in amino acids: CASSLYNEQFF. The CDR3, as DNA: TGTGCCAGCAGCCTCTACAATGAGCAGTTCTTC. This chain uses TRBV6-5 with TRBJ2-1; D not certain. Germline V CDR1 and CDR2: MNHEY, SVGAGI. The CDR3 extends over 11 amino acids. Trimming removed 6 bases from V and 3 bases from J, with 3 bases in between.

This rearrangement joins TRBV2 to TRBJ2-5; 8 nucleotides line up with TRBD1. This CDR3 region has 13 residues. The germline V gene has CDR1 SNHLY and CDR2 FYNNEI. Trimming removed 8 bases from V and 5 bases from J; junction bases left unmatched: 7. The CDR3 DNA sequence: TGTGCCAGCGGCCGGACAGGGCCTGAGACCCAGTACTTC. Translation gives CASGRTGPETQYF.

The gene calls are TRBV29-1 and TRBJ1-4; D remains ambiguous. Trimming removed 7 bases from V and 6 bases from J, with 15 bases in between. Germline V gene data show CDR1 as SQVTM and CDR2 as ANQGSEA. The CDR3 has 13 amino acids. The CDR3 spells CSALPGSDEKLFF. In nucleotides, the CDR3 is TGCAGCGCCTTACCGGGGTCCGATGAAAAACTGTTTTTT.

The rearrangement uses TRBV5-4 and TRBJ2-2, with TRBD1 as a possible D gene (6 bases). Per germline, CDR1 SGHNT and CDR2 YYREEE (reference sequence). The CDR3 contains 15 residues. V was cut by 5 bases and J by 2 bases, with 13 bases left in between. CDR3: CASSSGQQNTGELFF. The CDR3 DNA sequence: TGTGCCAGCAGTTCAGGACAGCAAAACACCGGGGAGCTGTTTTTT.

The chain employs TRBV4-1 and TRBJ1-2; 7 bases agree with TRBD1. The V segment lost 1 base and the J segment 8 bases; nucleotides outside the gene matches: 10. There are 15 residues in the CDR3. Germline V gene lookup returns CDR1 MGHRA and CDR2 YSYEKL. The CDR3 DNA reads TGCGCCAGCAGCCAAGGACCGACAGGGAAGGGAGGCTACACCTTC. Translated, it gives CASSQGPTGKGGYTF.

This chain joins TRBV11-2 and TRBJ1-1; TRBD1 matches at 7 bases. Trimming removed 1 base from V and 10 bases from J; junction bases left unmatched: 6. There are 13 residues in the CDR3. Per germline, CDR1 SGHAT and CDR2 FQNNGV. CDR3 amino acids: CASSLARTGGAFF. Here the CDR3 DNA reads TGTGCCAGCAGCTTAGCTAGGACAGGCGGAGCTTTCTTT. Supplemented by reference TRBV11-2 and TRBJ1-1, the full variable domain reads EAGVAQSPRYKIIEKRQSVAFWCNPISGHATLYWYQQILGQGPKLLIQFQNNGVVDDSQLPKDRFSAERLKGVDSTLKIQPAKLEDSAVYLCASSLARTGGAFFGQGTRLTVV.

The chain is built from TRBV7-9 and TRBJ1-3, with a possible D match to TRBD1 (6 bases). CDR3 size: 13 residues. V lost 5 bases and J 8 bases, leaving 13 bases between the germline ends. Germline CDR1 is SEHNR and CDR2 is FQNEAQ (reference sequence). CDR3 DNA sequence: TGTGCCAGCAGCCCGGGACAATGGGACACCATATATTTT. This sequence encodes CASSPGQWDTIYF.

The chain links TRBV5-1 to TRBJ2-1, with D possibly being TRBD1 (6 bases). This CDR3 has 15 amino acids. Per the germline V gene, CDR1 is SGHRS and CDR2 is YFSETQ. The V gene lost 2 bases and the J gene lost 5 bases, with 14 bases spanning the gap. This CDR3 reads CASSFRTEHHNEQFF. Here the CDR3 DNA reads TGCGCCAGCAGCTTTCGGACAGAGCACCACAATGAGCAGTTCTTC.

Of note for this clone: Other DNA sequences of this sample code for an identical CDR3. The chain combines TRBV5-1 with TRBJ1-1; a weak D match, TRBD1 (5 bases). Germline CDR1 is SGHRS and CDR2 is YFSETQ. V was cut by 6 bases and J by 2 bases, with 11 bases left in between. This CDR3 is 13 amino acids long. In nucleotides, the CDR3 is TGCGCCAGCACCTCCCAGGGCAACACTGAAGCTTTCTTT. This sequence encodes CASTSQGNTEAFF. The full variable domain, completed using reference TRBV5-1 and TRBJ1-1, is KAGVTQTPRYLIKTRGQQVTLSCSPISGHRSVSWYQQTPGQGLQFLFEYFSETQRNKGNFPGRFSGRQFSNSRSEMNVSTLELGDSALYLCASTSQGNTEAFFGQGTRLTVV.

The V and J genes are TRBV20-1 and TRBJ1-2, with a possible D match to TRBD1 (5 bases). CDR1 is DFQATT, CDR2 SNEGSKA, per germline (reference sequence). CDR3 length equals 12 residues. Trimming took 3 bases from V and 5 from J, leaving 10 bases between them. CDR3 DNA sequence: TGCAGTGCTAGTCCAGGGCAGTATGGCTACACCTTC. This sequence encodes CSASPGQYGYTF.

This clone was recorded once. The chain carries TRBV5-4 and TRBJ2-3; 12 nucleotides match TRBD2. CDR3 length equals 19 residues. In germline, CDR1 is SGHNT, CDR2 YYREEE (reference sequence). The V gene end was trimmed by 2 bases and the J gene end by 0 bases; junction bases not matched to a gene: 10. This chain's CDR3 is CASSFGGTSGFTSTDTQYF. CDR3 coding DNA: TGTGCCAGCAGCTTCGGGGGGACTAGCGGGTTTACTAGCACAGATACGCAGTATTTT.

The rearrangement links TRBV7-9 to TRBJ2-2; a possible D gene is TRBD1 (5 bases). Germline CDR1 reads SEHNR; CDR2 reads FQNEAQ (reference sequence). V was pared by 1 base and J by 4 bases, with 10 bases between. The CDR3 totals 15 residues. CDR3 in amino acids: CASSLGRGSTGELFF. CDR3 coding DNA: TGTGCCAGCAGCTTAGGAAGGGGTAGCACCGGGGAGCTGTTTTTT.